What follows are 4 T cell receptor beta chains derived from one specimen sequenced in a study of radiation and T cells in renal cell carcinoma (dated by TCRdb to 2018 to 2021). The sample's time point label, decoded: baseline pretreatment blood. Per the publication, the treatment or condition label means: 15 Gy SBRT to primary tumor, nephrectomy 4 weeks later. Library preparation was by the immunoSEQ multiplex PCR assay. TCRdb re-hosts the immuneACCESS table, in-frame sequences only. Its copies lack some clones; in the studies checked, an unresolved V gene accounts for under half of them, and the cause for the rest is not known. This sample lists more than 95,000 clones; 82% were detected once. The biggest ten clones account for 3% of the sample. The sequences come from blood, collected from a patient whose treatment included radiotherapy and nephrectomy. These receptor sequences come from a woman aged 60-75 years with renal cell carcinoma.

The rearrangement uses TRBV27 and TRBJ1-2, with D perhaps TRBD1 (6 bases). V was cut by 6 bases and J by 9 bases, with 14 bases left in between. The germline gives CDR1 MNHEY, CDR2 SMNVEV (reference sequence). This CDR3 comprises 12 residues. The CDR3 sequence: CASRVTGPRYTF. The CDR3 region has the DNA TGTGCCAGCAGGGTGACAGGTCCCCGCTACACCTTC.

This rearrangement joins TRBV5-4 to TRBJ1-1; D may be TRBD1 (6 bases). V was trimmed by 0 bases and J by 5 bases, leaving 11 bases between them. The CDR3 length is 14 residues. From germline, CDR1 is SGHNT and CDR2 YYREEE (reference sequence). The DNA of the CDR3 is TGTGCCAGCAGCTTGGACAGGGCATGGACTGAAGCTTTCTTT. Translation gives CASSLDRAWTEAFF.

J is TRBJ1-6 and V is TRBV4-1; maybe TRBD1 (5 bases). Trimming left V 4 bases short and J 14 bases short, with 18 bases between. The CDR3 has 14 residues. Germline CDR1 is MGHRA and CDR2 is YSYEKL. The chain's CDR3 is CASSPTALRGSLHF. The DNA for the CDR3 is TGCGCCAGCAGCCCGACAGCGCTCCGGGGGTCCCTCCACTTT.

The V call is TRBV7-2, the J call TRBJ2-7; tentative D call: TRBD2 (6 bases). Germline V CDR1 and CDR2: SGHTA, FQGNSA. Trimming stripped 5 bases from V and 7 bases from J, with 18 bases between. The CDR3 has 14 residues. Written as DNA, the CDR3 is TGTGCCAGCAGCGTCGAAGGAGGGCCTCGGGAGCAGTACTTC. It translates to CASSVEGGPREQYF.